Below are 10 T cell receptor beta chains sequenced from a single sample in a study of cytomegalovirus exposure and HLA in healthy donors. The PCR made use of 60 Vbeta and 13 Jbeta primers. Assay: immunoSEQ multiplex PCR; the TCRdb copy retains only in-frame clones and omits some. The data hold about 200,000 clones, with approximately 85% observed a single time. Source material: PBMCs. These receptors were obtained from a girl aged 5 to 17 in good health and CMV-seropositive.

On this clone itself: The junction shows a germline mismatch at one end, possibly a read error. The rearrangement links TRBV15 to TRBJ2-7; 7 bases map to TRBD2. The CDR3 runs 14 residues. Germline CDR1 and CDR2: LNHNV and YYDKDF (reference sequence). The CDR3 spells CATSSRAGEYGQYF. The CDR3 DNA follows: TGTGCCACCAGCAGTCGTGCGGGGGAGTACGGGCAGTACTTC.

The V gene is TRBV9, the J gene TRBJ2-1; TRBD2 matches at 10 bases. Germline lookup yields CDR1 SGDLS and CDR2 YYNGEE. This CDR3 contains 16 residues. The ends lost 0 bases at V and 8 bases at J; junction bases unmatched: 8. Here the CDR3 reads CASSVAQRGGVDEQFF. CDR3 sequence (DNA): TGTGCCAGCAGCGTAGCGCAGCGGGGGGGCGTCGATGAGCAGTTCTTC.

This clone was seen only once. The rearrangement links TRBV7-9 to TRBJ1-1, with D tentatively TRBD1 (6 bases). Germline CDR1 SEHNR, CDR2 FQNEAQ (reference sequence). The CDR3 spans 11 residues. V lost 10 bases, J lost 5 bases, and 11 bases lay in between. CDR3 sequence reads: CATGQSTEAFF. The DNA for the CDR3 is TGTGCCACGGGACAAAGTACTGAAGCTTTCTTT.

This chain's CDR3 is CASSPGLAGNNEQFF. DNA of the CDR3: TGTGCCAGCTCACCGGGACTAGCGGGGAACAATGAGCAGTTCTTC. The chain is built from TRBV18 and TRBJ2-1; 13 bases are shared with TRBD2. The J segment lost 5 bases and the V segment lost 3 bases, leaving 1 base of the junction unmatched. Germline values: CDR1 KGHSH, CDR2 LQKENI. The CDR3 extends over 15 amino acids.

This chain connects TRBV23-1 to TRBJ1-5; D is undetermined. TRBV23-1 is an ORF; its function is uncertain. The V end lost 1 base, the J end lost 2 bases, and 15 bases lay between the germline ends. This CDR3 comprises 17 residues. CDR3 nucleotide sequence: TGCGCCAGCAGTCAATTTCGTGAGGGATATCGCAATCAGCCCCAGCATTTT. Its protein product is CASSQFREGYRNQPQHF.

This sequence joins TRBV5-6 and TRBJ2-5; TRBD2 matches at 7 bases. V gave up 0 bases and J gave up 9 bases; unmatched junction bases: 2. This CDR3 region has 12 residues. The germline V gene encodes CDR1 SGHDT and CDR2 YYEEEE. Here the CDR3 DNA reads TGTGCCAGCAGCTTGGACCGGGGGGCCCAGTACTTC. Protein product: CASSLDRGAQYF. Full variable domain (remainder filled in from reference TRBV5-6 and TRBJ2-5): DAGVTQSPTHLIKTRGQQVTLRCSPKSGHDTVSWYQQALGQGPQFIFQYYEEEERQRGNFPDRFSGHQFPNYSSELNVNALLLGDSALYLCASSLDRGAQYFGPGTRLLVL.

Concerning this clone itself: The sample has other DNA sequences that encode this CDR3 too. The genes are TRBV11-3 and TRBJ1-3, with 8 bases that match TRBD1. The CDR3 sequence is 14 residues long. Trimming cost V 3 bases and J 2 bases; bases outside gene matches: 0. CDR1 and CDR2 from the germline V gene are SGHNT and YENEEA. CDR3 sequence: CASSLDRAGNTIYF. The DNA of the CDR3 is TGTGCCAGCAGCTTGGACAGGGCTGGAAACACCATATATTTT.

V and J are TRBV29-1 and TRBJ2-2; 11 positions agree with TRBD1. This CDR3 is 20 amino acids long. Germline V CDR1 and CDR2: SQVTM, ANQGSEA. Germline trimming cut 6 bases from V and 0 bases from J; bases unmatched to any gene: 18. The CDR3 is CSVGAIPGQGGSANTGELFF. In DNA form, the CDR3 reads TGCAGCGTGGGGGCTATACCGGGACAGGGGGGGAGCGCGAACACCGGGGAGCTGTTTTTT.

This clone was seen more than once but under ten times. The chain employs TRBV6-1 and TRBJ1-1; the D gene is possibly TRBD1 (5 bases). The CDR3 runs 13 residues. Germline V lookup: CDR1 MNHNS, CDR2 SASEGT. V lost 6 bases and J 5 bases, leaving 13 bases between the germline ends. The CDR3 nucleotides read TGTGCCAGCAGGGCTTATCGGGGGACTGAAGCTTTCTTT. Translating gives CASRAYRGTEAFF.

The J gene is TRBJ2-2, the V gene TRBV9; 8 nucleotides align to TRBD1. CDR3 size: 15 residues. With 3 bases clipped from V and 7 bases from J, the junction kept 8 bases outside the gene matches. The germline V gene has CDR1 SGDLS and CDR2 YYNGEE. The CDR3 DNA reads TGTGCCAGCAGCGCCCGGACAGGGCGGGACGGGGAGCTGTTTTTT. Protein product: CASSARTGRDGELFF.